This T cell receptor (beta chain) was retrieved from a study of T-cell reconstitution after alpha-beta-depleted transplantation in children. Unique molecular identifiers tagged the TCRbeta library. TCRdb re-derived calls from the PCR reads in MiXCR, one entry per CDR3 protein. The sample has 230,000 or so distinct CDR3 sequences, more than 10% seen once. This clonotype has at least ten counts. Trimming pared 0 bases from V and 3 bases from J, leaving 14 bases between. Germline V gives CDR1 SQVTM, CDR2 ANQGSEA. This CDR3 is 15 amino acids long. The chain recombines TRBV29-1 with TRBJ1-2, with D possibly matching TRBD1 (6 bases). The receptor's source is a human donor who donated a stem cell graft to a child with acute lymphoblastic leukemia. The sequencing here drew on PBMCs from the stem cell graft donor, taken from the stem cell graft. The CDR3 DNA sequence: TGCAGCGTTGAAGATGTACAGGGTTCTGACTATGGCTACACCTTC. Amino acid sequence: CSVEDVQGSDYGYTF.